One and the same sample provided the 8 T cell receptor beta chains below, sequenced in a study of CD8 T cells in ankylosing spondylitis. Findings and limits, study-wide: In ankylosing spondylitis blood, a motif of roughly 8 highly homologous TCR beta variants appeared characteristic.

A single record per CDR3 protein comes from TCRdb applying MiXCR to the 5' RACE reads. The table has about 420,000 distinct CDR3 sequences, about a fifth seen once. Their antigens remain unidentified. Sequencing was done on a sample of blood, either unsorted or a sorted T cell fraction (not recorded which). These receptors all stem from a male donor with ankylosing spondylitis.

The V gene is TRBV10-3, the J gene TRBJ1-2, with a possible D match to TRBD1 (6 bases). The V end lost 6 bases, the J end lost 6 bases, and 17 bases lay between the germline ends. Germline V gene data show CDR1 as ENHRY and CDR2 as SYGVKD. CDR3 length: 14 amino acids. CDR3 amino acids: CAISKTTGTDGYTF. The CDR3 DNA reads TGTGCCATCAGCAAAACTACAGGGACCGATGGCTACACCTTC.

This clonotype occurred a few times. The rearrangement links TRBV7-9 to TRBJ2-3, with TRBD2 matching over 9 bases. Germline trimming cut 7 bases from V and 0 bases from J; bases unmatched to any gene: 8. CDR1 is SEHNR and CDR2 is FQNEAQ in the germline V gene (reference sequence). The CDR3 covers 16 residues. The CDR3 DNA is TGTGCCAGCATCCCCCGACTAGCGGCCAGCACAGATACGCAGTATTTT. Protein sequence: CASIPRLAASTDTQYF. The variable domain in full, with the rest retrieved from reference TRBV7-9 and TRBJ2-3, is DTGVSQNPRHKITKRGQNVTFRCDPISEHNRLYWYRQTLGQGPEFLTYFQNEAQLEKSRLLSDRFSAERPKGSFSTLEIQRTEQGDSAMYLCASIPRLAASTDTQYFGPGTRLTVL.

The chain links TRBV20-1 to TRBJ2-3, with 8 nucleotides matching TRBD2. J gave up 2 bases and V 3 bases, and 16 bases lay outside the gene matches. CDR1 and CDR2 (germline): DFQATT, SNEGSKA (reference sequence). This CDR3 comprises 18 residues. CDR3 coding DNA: TGCAGTGCTAGGAGGGATGGGGCTAGCGGGTCACTCACAGATACGCAGTATTTT. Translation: CSARRDGASGSLTDTQYF.

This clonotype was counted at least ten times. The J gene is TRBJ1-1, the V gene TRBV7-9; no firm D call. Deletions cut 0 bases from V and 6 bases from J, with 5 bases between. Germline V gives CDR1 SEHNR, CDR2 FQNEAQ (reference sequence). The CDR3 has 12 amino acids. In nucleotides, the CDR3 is TGTGCCAGCAGCTTAGCAGGTCCTGAAGCTTTCTTT. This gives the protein CASSLAGPEAFF.

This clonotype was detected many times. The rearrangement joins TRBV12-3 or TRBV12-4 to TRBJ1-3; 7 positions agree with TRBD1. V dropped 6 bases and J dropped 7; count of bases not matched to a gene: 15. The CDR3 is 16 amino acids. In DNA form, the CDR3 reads TGTGCCAGCAGACAGAGGGGCCGGACAGGAGGGAACACCATATATTTT. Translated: CASRQRGRTGGNTIYF.

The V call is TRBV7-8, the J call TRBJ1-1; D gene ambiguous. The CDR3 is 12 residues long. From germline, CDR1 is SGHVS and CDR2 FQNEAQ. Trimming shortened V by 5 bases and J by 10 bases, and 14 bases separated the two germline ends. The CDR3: CASSPGVGAAFF. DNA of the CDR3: TGTGCCAGCAGCCCGGGTGTGGGAGCAGCTTTCTTT. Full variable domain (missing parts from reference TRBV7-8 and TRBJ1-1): GAGVSQSPRYKVAKRGQDVALRCDPISGHVSLFWYQQALGQGPEFLTYFQNEAQLDKSGLPSDRFFAERPEGSVSTLKIQRTQQEDSAVYLCASSPGVGAAFFGQGTRLTVV.

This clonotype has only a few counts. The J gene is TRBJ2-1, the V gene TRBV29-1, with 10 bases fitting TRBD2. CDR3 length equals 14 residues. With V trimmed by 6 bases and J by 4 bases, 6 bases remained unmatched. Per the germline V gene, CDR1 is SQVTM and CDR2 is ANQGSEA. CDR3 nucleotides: TGCAGCGTGTCCGGGACTAGCGCTTACAATGAGCAGTTCTTC. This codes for CSVSGTSAYNEQFF.

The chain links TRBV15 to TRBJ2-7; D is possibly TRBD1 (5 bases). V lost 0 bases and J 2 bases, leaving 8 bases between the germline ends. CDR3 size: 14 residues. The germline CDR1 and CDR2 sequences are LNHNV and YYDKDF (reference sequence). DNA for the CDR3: TGTGCCACCAGCAGAGATAGGGGTACCTACGAGCAGTACTTC. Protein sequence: CATSRDRGTYEQYF.